This T cell receptor beta chain originates from a study of blood T cell repertoires in COVID-19. Study-wide context: Whether acute or convalescent, the COVID-19 samples came from the United States, Italy and Spain. PBMCs, B-cell-depleted T cells, or T cells were the source of the cDNA or gDNA that made up the material.

Original handling: Amplification with reference gene primers provided the estimates of nucleated cell counts. The table came from immunoSEQ multiplex PCR; TCRdb's copy has only in-frame clones and leaves some out. V, J and clone size reflect that table, while D and trimming were determined from the DNA. The sample consists of 150,000 to 200,000 clones, around 79% of them appearing once. V lost 3 bases to trimming and J lost 6 bases; unmatched junction nucleotides: 7. This CDR3 contains 15 residues. Germline V gene data show CDR1 as KGHSH and CDR2 as LQKENI. The sequence was collected from a man aged 60-69 years with active or convalescent COVID-19. Sequencing was performed on peripheral blood. This chain connects TRBV18 to TRBJ2-1, with 8 bases fitting TRBD1. CDR3 DNA sequence: TGTGCCAGCTCACCGGACAGGGTATTAGTCAATGAGCAGTTCTTC. Amino acids: CASSPDRVLVNEQFF.